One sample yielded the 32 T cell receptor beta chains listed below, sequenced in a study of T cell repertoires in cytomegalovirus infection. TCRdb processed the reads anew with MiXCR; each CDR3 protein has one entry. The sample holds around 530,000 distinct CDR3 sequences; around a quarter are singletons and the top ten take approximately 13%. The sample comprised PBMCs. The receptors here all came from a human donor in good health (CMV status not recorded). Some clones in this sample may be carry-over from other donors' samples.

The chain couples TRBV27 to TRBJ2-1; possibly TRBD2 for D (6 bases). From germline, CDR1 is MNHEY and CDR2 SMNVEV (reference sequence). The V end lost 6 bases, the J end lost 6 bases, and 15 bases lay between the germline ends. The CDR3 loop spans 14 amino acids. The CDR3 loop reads CASRRGGPANEQFF. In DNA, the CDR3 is TGTGCCAGCAGGAGAGGAGGGCCGGCCAATGAGCAGTTCTTC.

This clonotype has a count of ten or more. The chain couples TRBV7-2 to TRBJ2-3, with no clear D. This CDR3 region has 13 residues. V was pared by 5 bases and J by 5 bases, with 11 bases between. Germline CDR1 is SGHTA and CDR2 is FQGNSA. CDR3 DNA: TGTGCCAGCAGCCCCCTCTTTCGAGATACGCAGTATTTT. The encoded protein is CASSPLFRDTQYF.

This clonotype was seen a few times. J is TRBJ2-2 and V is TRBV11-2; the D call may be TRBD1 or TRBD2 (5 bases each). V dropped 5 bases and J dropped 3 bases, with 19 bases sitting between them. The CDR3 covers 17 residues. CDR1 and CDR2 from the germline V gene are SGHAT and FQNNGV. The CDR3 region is CASSPRQRWGDTGELFF. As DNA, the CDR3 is TGTGCCAGCAGCCCGAGACAGCGGTGGGGTGACACCGGGGAGCTGTTTTTT.

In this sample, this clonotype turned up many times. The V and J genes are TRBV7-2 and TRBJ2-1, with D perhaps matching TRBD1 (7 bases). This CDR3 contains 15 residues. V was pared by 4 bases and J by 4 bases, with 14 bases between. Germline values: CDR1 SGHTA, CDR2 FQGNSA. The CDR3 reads CASSWDSGPYNEQFF. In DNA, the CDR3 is TGTGCCAGCAGCTGGGACAGCGGGCCTTACAATGAGCAGTTCTTC.

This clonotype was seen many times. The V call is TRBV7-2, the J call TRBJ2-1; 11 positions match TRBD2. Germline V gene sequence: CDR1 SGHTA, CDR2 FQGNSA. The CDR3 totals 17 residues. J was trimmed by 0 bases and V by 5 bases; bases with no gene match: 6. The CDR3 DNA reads TGTGCCAGCAGCCCAGGACTAGCGGGCTCCTCCTACAATGAGCAGTTCTTC. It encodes CASSPGLAGSSYNEQFF.

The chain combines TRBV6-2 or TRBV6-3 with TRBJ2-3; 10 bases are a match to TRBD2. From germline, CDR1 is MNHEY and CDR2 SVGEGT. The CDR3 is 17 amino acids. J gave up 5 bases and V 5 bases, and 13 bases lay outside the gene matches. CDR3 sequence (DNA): TGTGCCAGCAGTAGCCCTCATAGCGGGAGGTCCGTAGATACGCAGTATTTT. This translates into CASSSPHSGRSVDTQYF.

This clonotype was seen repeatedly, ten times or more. This chain's CDR3 is CASSLNQGSLGETQYF. CDR3 nucleotides: TGTGCCAGCAGCTTAAATCAGGGGTCGTTGGGGGAGACCCAGTACTTC. The chain employs TRBV7-2 and TRBJ2-5, with a possible D match to TRBD1 (6 bases). The germline V gene encodes CDR1 SGHTA and CDR2 FQGNSA. This CDR3 spans 16 amino acids. Trimming removed 2 bases at V and 5 bases at J, with 18 bases between.

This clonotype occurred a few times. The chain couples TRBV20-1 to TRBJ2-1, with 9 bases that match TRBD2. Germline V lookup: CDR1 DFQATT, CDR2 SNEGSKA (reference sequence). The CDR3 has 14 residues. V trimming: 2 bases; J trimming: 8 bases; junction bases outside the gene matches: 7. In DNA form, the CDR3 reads TGCAGTGCTAGAAAAGCGGGAGGCGACGATGAGCAGTTCTTC. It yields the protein CSARKAGGDDEQFF.

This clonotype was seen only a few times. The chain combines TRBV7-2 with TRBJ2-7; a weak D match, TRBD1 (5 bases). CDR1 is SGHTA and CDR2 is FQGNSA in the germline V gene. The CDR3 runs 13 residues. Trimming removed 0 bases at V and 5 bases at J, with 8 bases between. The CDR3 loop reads CASSLATGHEQYF. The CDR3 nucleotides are TGTGCCAGCAGCTTAGCAACAGGTCACGAGCAGTACTTC.

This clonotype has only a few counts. In nucleotides, the CDR3 is TGCAGTGCGGTCCGGTGGGGGGCACTGTTTTTT. Protein: CSAVRWGALFF. The rearrangement links TRBV20-1 to TRBJ1-4; tentatively, D is TRBD1 (6 bases). The length of the CDR3 is 11 residues. Trimming left V 6 bases short and J 13 bases short, with 15 bases between. CDR1 and CDR2 from the germline V gene are DFQATT and SNEGSKA (reference sequence).

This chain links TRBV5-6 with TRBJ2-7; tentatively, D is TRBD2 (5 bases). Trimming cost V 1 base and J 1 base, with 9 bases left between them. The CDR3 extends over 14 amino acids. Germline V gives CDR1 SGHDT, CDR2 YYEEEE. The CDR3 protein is CASSLWLASYEQYF. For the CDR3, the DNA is TGTGCCAGCAGCTTGTGGCTAGCATCCTACGAGCAGTACTTC. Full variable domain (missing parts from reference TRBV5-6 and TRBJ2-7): DAGVTQSPTHLIKTRGQQVTLRCSPKSGHDTVSWYQQALGQGPQFIFQYYEEEERQRGNFPDRFSGHQFPNYSSELNVNALLLGDSALYLCASSLWLASYEQYFGPGTRLTVT.

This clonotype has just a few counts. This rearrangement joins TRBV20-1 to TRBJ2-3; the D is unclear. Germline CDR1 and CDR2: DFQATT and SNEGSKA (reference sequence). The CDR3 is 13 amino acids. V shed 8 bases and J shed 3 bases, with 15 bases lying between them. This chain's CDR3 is CSLPLPRTDTQYF. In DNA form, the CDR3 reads TGCAGTTTACCGCTGCCGAGAACAGATACGCAGTATTTT.

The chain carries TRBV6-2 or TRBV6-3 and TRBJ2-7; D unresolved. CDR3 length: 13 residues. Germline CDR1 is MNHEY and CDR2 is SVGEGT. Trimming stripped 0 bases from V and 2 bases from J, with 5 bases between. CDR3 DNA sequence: TGTGCCAGCAGTTACTCGACAACCTACGAGCAGTACTTC. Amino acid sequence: CASSYSTTYEQYF.

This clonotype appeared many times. CDR3 sequence: CASSLGLAGAYEQYF. The CDR3 DNA reads as TGTGCCAGCAGTTTAGGACTAGCCGGGGCCTACGAGCAGTACTTC. The chain links TRBV28 to TRBJ2-7; 8 bases align to TRBD2. Germline CDR1 and CDR2: MDHEN and SYDVKM. The V gene end was trimmed by 2 bases and the J gene end by 2 bases; junction bases not matched to a gene: 5. The CDR3 is 15 amino acids.

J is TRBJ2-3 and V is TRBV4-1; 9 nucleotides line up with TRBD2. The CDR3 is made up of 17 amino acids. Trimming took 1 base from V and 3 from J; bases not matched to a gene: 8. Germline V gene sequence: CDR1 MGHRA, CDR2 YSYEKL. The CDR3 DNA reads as TGCGCCAGCAGCCAAGGTTACCTAGCGGGACCAACAGATACGCAGTATTTT. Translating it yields CASSQGYLAGPTDTQYF.

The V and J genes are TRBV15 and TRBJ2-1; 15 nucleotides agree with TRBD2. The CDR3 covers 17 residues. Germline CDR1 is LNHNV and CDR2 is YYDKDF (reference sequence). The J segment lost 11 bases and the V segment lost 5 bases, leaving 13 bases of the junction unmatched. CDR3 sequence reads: CATSGGGRGLAGGKQFF. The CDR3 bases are TGTGCCACCAGCGGAGGGGGAAGGGGACTAGCGGGAGGCAAGCAGTTCTTC.

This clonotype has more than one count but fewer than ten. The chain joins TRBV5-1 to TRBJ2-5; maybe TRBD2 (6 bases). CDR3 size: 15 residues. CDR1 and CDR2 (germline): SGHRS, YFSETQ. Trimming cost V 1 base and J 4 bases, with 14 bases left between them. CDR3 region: CASSLKWRGSETQYF. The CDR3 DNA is TGCGCCAGCAGCTTGAAGTGGAGGGGCTCAGAGACCCAGTACTTC. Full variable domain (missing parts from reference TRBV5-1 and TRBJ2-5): KAGVTQTPRYLIKTRGQQVTLSCSPISGHRSVSWYQQTPGQGLQFLFEYFSETQRNKGNFPGRFSGRQFSNSRSEMNVSTLELGDSALYLCASSLKWRGSETQYFGPGTRLLVL.

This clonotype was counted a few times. The chain's CDR3 is CASSPYRTSGSTDTQYF. The CDR3 bases are TGTGCCAGCAGTCCCTACCGGACTAGCGGGAGCACAGATACGCAGTATTTT. The chain recombines TRBV6-5 with TRBJ2-3, with 11 bases matching TRBD2. The CDR3 is 17 residues long. The V and J ends lost 5 bases and 0 bases, in that order; junction bases with no gene match: 7. The germline V gene has CDR1 MNHEY and CDR2 SVGAGI.

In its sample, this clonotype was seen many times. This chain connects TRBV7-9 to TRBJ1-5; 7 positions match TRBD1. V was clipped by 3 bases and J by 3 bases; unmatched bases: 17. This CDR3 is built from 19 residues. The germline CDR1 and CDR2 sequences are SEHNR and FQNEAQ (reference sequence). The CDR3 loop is CASSLSGTEPSVYNQPQHF. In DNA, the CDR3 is TGTGCCAGCAGCTTGTCCGGGACAGAGCCCTCAGTTTACAATCAGCCCCAGCATTTT.

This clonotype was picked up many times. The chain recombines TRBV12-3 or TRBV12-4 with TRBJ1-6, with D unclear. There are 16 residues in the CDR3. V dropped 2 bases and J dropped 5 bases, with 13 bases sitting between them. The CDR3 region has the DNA TGTGCCAGCAGTTTAAATTCGATCGGAAATAATTCACCCCTCCACTTT. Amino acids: CASSLNSIGNNSPLHF.

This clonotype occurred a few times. In DNA, the CDR3 is TGTGCCAGCAGCCAAGATCTAGCGGGAGCTCCCGAGCAGTACTTC. Residues: CASSQDLAGAPEQYF. The gene calls are TRBV3-1 and TRBJ2-7; 10 bases agree with TRBD2. V lost 0 bases and J lost 6; bases outside the gene matches: 5. The CDR3 consists of 15 residues. CDR1 and CDR2 (germline): LGHDT, YNNKEL (reference sequence).

DNA of the CDR3: TGTGCCTCCTTGGGGGGGGCGCCGGGCACTGAAGCTTTCTTT. It encodes CASLGGAPGTEAFF. The chain combines TRBV19 with TRBJ1-1; maybe TRBD1 (6 bases). Germline V gene lookup returns CDR1 LNHDA and CDR2 SQIVND (reference sequence). This CDR3 region has 14 residues. V was cut by 11 bases and J by 4 bases, with 20 bases left in between.

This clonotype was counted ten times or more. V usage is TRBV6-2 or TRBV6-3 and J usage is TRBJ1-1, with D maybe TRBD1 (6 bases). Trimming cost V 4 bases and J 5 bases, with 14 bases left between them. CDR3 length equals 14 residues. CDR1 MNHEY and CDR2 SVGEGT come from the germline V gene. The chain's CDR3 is CASSFTTGKTEAFF. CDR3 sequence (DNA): TGTGCCAGCAGTTTTACTACAGGGAAGACTGAAGCTTTCTTT.

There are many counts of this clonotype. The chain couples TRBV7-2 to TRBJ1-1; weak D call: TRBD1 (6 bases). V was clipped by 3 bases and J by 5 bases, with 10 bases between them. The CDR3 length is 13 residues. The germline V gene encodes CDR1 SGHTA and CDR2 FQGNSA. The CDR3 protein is CASSFADRTEAFF. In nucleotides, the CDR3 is TGTGCCAGCAGCTTCGCTGACAGGACTGAAGCTTTCTTT.

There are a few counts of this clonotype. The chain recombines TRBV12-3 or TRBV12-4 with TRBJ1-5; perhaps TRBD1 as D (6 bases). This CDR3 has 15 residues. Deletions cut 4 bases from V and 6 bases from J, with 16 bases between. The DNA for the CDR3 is TGTGCCAGCAGTTCCTCCGCCGGGGGCAGTCAGCCCCAGCATTTT. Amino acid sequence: CASSSSAGGSQPQHF.

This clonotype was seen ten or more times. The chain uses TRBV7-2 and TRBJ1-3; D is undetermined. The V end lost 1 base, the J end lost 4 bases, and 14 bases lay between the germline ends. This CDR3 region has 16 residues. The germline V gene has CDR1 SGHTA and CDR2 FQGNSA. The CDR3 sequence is CASSLGLTPPGNTIYF. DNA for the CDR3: TGTGCCAGCAGCTTAGGTCTTACTCCACCCGGAAACACCATATATTTT.

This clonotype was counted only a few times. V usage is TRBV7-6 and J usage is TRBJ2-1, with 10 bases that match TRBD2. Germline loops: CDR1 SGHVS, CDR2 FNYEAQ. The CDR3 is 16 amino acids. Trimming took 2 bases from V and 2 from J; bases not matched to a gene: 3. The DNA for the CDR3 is TGTGCCAGCAGCTTACCTCTAGCGGGAGCCTACAATGAGCAGTTCTTC. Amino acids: CASSLPLAGAYNEQFF.

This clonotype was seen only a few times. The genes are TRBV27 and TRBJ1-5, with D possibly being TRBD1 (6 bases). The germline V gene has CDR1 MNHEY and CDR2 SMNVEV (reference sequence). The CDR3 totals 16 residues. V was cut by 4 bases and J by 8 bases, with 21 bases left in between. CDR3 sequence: CASSSYPQGGKEPQHF. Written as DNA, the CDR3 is TGTGCCAGCAGTTCCTACCCACAGGGAGGGAAAGAGCCCCAGCATTTT.

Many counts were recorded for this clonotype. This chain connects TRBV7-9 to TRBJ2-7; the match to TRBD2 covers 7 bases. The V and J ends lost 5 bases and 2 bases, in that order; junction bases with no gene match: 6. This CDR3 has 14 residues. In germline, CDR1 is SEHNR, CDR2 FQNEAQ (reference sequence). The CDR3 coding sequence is TGTGCCAGCAGCGGAACTAGCGTTACCTACGAGCAGTACTTC. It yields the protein CASSGTSVTYEQYF.

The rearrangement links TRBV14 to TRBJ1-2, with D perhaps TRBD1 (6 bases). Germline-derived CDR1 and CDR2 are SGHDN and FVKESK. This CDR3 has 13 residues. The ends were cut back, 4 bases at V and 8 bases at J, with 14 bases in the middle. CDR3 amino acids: CASSLTGREGYTF. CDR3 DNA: TGTGCCAGCAGCCTTACAGGGAGGGAAGGCTACACCTTC.

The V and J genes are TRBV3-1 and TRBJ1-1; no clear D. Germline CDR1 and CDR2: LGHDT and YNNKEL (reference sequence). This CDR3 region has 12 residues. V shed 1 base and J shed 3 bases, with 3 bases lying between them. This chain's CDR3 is CASSQVYTEAFF. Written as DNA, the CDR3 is TGTGCCAGCAGCCAAGTGTACACTGAAGCTTTCTTT.

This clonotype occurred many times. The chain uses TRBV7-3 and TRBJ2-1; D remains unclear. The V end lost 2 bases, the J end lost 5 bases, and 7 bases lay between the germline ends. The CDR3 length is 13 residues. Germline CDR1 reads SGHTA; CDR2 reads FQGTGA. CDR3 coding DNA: TGTGCCAGCAGCTTAGTGGAGAACAATGAGCAGTTCTTC. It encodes CASSLVENNEQFF.